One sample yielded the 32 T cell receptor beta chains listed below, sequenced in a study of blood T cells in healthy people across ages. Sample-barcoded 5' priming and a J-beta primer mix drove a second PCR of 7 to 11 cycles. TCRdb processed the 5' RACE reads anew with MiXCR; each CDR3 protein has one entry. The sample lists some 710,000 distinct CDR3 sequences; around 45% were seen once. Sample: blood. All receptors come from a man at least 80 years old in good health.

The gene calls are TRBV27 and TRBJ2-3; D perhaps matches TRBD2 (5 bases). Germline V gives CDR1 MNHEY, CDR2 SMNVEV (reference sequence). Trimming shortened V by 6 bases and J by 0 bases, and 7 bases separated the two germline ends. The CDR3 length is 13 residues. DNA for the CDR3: TGTGCCAGCAGCGGGATGAGCACAGATACGCAGTATTTT. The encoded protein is CASSGMSTDTQYF.

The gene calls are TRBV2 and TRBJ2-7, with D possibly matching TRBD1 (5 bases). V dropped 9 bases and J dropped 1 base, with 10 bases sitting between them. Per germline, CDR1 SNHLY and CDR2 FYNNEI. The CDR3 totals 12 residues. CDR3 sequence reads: CARQVPSYEQYF. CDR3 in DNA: TGTGCCAGACAGGTCCCTTCCTACGAGCAGTACTTC.

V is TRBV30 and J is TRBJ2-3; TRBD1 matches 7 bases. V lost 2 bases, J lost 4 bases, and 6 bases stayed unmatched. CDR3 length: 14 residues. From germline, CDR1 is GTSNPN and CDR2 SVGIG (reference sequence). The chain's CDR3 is CAWSSTGMADTQYF. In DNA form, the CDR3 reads TGTGCCTGGAGTTCGACAGGGATGGCAGATACGCAGTATTTT.

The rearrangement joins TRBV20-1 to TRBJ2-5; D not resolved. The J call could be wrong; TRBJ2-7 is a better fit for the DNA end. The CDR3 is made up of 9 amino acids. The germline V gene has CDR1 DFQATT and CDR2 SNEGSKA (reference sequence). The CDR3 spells CSAAVEQYF. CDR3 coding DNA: TGCAGTGCGGCGGTCGAGCAGTACTTC.

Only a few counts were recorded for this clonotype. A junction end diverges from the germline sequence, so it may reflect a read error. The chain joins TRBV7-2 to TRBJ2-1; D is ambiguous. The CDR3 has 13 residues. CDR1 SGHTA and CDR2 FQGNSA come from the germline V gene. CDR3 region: CASSGGSHNEQFF. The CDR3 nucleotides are TGTGCCAGCAGCGGCGGCTCCCACAATGAGCAGTTCTTC.

CDR3 coding DNA: TGTGCCACCAGTGATTTGCGACAGGTTGCAGATACGCAGTATTTT. This gives the protein CATSDLRQVADTQYF. The chain recombines TRBV24-1 with TRBJ2-3; D possibly corresponds to TRBD1 (6 bases). V shed 0 bases and J shed 4 bases, with 10 bases lying between them. The CDR3 length is 15 residues. Germline assignment: CDR1 KGHDR and CDR2 SFDVKD.

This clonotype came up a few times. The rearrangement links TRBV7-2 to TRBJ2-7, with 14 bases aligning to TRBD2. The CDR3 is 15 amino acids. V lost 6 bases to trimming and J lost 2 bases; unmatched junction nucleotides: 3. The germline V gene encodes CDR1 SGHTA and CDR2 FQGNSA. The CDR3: CASRQGLAGAYEQYF. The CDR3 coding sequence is TGTGCCAGCAGACAGGGACTAGCGGGAGCCTACGAGCAGTACTTC.

CDR3 sequence reads: CASSQRLRETQYF. As DNA, the CDR3 is TGTGCCAGCAGCCAAAGGCTTAGAGAGACCCAGTACTTC. The chain has TRBV4-2 and TRBJ2-7; unclear D gene. The tail of the sequence fits TRBJ2-5 better, so the J call may be wrong. From germline, CDR1 is LGHNA and CDR2 YNFKEQ. This CDR3 region has 13 residues.

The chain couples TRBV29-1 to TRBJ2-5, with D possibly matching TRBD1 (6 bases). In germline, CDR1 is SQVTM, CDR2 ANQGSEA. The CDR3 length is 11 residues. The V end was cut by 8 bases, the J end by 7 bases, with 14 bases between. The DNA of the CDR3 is TGCAGCTCCGGGGCAGGGGCGACCCAGTACTTC. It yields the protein CSSGAGATQYF.

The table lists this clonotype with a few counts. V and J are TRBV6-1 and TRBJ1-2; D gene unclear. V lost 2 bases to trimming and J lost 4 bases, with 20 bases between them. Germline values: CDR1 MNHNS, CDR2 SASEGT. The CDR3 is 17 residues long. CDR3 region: CASSEWMSVRNGYGYTF. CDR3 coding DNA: TGTGCCAGCAGTGAATGGATGTCGGTCCGGAACGGCTATGGCTACACCTTC.

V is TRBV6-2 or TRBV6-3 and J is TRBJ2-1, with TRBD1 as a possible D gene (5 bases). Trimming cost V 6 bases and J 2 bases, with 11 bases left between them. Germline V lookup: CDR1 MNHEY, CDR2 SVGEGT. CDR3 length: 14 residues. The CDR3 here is CASSTTDTYNEQFF. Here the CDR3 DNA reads TGTGCCAGCAGCACGACAGATACCTACAATGAGCAGTTCTTC.

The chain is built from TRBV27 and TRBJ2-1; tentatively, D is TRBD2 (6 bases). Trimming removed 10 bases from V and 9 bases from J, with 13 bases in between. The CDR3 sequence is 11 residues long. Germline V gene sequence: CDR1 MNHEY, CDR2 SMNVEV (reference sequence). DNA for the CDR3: TGTGCCACCCTTTTCGGGAGTGAGCAGTTCTTC. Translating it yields CATLFGSEQFF.

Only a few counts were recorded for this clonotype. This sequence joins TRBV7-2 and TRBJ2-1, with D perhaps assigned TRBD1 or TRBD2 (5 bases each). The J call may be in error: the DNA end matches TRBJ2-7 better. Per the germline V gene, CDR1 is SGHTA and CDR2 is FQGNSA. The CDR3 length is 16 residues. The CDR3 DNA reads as TGTGCCAGCAGCCCTCAGGGAGACAGCTCCTACAATGAGCAGTACTTC. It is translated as CASSPQGDSSYNEQYF.

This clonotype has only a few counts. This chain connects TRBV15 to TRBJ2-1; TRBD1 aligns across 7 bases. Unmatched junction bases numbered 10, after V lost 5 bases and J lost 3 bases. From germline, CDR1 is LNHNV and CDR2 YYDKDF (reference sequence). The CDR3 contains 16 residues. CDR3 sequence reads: CATSSYGQESYNEQFF. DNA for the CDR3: TGTGCCACCAGCTCCTACGGACAGGAGAGCTACAATGAGCAGTTCTTC.

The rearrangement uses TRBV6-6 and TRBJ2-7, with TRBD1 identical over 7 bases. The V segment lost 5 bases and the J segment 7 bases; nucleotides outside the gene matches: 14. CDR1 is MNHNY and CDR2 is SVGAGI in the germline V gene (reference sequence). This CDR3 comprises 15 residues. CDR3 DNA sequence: TGTGCCAGCAGTCAAGACAGGGCGGCCTACAATGAGCAGTACTTC. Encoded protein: CASSQDRAAYNEQYF.

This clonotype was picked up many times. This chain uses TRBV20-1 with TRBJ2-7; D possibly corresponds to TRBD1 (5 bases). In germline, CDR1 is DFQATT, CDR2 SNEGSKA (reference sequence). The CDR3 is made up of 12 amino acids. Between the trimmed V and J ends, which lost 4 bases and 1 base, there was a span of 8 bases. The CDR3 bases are TGCAGTGCTACCGGACAATCCTACGAGCAGTACTTC. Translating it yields CSATGQSYEQYF.

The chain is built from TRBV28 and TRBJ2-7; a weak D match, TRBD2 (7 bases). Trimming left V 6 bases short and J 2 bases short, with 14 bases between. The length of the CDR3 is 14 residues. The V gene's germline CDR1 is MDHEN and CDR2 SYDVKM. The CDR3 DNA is TGTGCCAGCAGGGGAAGGGGGGGAACCTACGAGCAGTACTTC. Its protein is CASRGRGGTYEQYF.

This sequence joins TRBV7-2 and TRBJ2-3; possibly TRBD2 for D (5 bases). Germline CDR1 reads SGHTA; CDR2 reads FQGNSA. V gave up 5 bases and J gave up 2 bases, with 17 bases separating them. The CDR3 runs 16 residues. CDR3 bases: TGTGCCAGCAGCCCCCAGGCCCTAGCTCTCACAGATACGCAGTATTTT. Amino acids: CASSPQALALTDTQYF.

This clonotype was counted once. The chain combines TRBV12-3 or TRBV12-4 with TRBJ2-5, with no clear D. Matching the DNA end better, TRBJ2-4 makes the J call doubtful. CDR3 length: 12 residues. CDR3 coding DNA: TGTGCCAGCAGCAAGGGCTGGGACATTCAGTACTTC. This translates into CASSKGWDIQYF.

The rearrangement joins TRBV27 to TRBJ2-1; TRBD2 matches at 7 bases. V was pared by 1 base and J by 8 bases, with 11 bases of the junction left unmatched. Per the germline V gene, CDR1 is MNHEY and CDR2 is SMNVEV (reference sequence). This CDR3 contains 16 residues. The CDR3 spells CASSLFSGGAWDEQFF. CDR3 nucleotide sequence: TGTGCCAGCAGTTTATTTTCGGGAGGAGCTTGGGATGAGCAGTTCTTC.

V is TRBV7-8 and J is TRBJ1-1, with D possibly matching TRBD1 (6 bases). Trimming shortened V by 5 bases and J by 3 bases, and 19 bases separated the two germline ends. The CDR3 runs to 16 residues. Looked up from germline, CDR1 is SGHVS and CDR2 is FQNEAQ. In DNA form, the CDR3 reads TGTGCCAGCAGCGGAGTTTCGGCAGGGGATGACACTGAAGCTTTCTTT. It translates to CASSGVSAGDDTEAFF.

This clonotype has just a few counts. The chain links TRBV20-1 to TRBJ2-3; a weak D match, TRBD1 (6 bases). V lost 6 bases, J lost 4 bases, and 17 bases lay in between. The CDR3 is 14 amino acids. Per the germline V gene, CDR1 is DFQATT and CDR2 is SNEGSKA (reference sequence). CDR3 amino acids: CSAKVGAMADTQYF. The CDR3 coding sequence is TGCAGTGCCAAGGTGGGGGCGATGGCAGATACGCAGTATTTT.

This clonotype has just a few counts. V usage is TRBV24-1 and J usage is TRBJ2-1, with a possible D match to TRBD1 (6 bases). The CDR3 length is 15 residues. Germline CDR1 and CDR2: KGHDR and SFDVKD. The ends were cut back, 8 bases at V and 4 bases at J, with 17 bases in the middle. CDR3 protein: CATTAGTSDYNEQFF. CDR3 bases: TGTGCCACCACAGCCGGGACAAGTGATTACAATGAGCAGTTCTTC.

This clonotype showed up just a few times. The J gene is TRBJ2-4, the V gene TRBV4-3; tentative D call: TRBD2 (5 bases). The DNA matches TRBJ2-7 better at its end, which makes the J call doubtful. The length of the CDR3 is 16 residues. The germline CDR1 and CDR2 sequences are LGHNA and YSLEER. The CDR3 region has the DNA TGCGCCAGCAGCCCCTTTTTCGCGGGTGCTTCGGTCGAGCAGTACTTC. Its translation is CASSPFFAGASVEQYF.

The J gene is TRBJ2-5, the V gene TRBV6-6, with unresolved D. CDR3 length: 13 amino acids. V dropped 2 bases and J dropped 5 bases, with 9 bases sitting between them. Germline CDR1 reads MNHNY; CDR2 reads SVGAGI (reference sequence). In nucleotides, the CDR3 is TGTGCCAGCAGTTACAGGGCATGGGAGACCCAGTACTTC. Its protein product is CASSYRAWETQYF.

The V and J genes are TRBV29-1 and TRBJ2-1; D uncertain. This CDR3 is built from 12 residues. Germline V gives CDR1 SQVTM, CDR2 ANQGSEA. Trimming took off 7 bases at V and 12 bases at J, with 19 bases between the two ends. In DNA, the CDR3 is TGCAGCGCTAAACGGCCCCCGGTCGGGCAGTTCTTC. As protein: CSAKRPPVGQFF.

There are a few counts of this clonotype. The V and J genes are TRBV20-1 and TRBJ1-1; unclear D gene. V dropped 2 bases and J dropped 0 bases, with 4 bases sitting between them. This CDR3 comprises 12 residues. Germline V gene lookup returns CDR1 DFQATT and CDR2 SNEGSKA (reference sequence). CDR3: CSARRVNTEAFF. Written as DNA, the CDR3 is TGCAGTGCTAGACGGGTGAACACTGAAGCTTTCTTT.

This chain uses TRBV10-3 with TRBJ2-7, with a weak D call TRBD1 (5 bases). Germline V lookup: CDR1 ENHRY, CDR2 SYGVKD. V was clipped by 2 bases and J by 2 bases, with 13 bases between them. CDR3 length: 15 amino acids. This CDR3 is CAISEQVTATYEQYF. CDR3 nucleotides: TGTGCCATCAGTGAGCAAGTGACAGCGACCTACGAGCAGTACTTC.

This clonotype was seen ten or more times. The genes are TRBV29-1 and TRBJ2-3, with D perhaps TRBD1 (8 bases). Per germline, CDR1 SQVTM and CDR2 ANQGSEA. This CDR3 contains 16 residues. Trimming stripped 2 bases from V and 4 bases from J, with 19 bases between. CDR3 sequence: CSVELQGTGGADTQYF. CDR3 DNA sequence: TGCAGCGTTGAACTACAGGGAACAGGGGGGGCAGATACGCAGTATTTT.

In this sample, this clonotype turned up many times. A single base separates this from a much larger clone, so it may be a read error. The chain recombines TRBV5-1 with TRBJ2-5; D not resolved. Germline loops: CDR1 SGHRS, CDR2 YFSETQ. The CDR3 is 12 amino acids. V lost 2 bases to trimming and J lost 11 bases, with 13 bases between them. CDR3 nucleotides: TGCGCCAGCAGCTTCGTTGGGGATGAGCAGTACTTC. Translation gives CASSFVGDEQYF.

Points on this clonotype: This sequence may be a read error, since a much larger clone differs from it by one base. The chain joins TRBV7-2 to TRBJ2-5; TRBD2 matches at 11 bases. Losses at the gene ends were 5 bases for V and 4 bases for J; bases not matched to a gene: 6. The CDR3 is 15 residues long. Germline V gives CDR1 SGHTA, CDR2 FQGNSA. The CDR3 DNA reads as TGTGCCAGCAGCGGGAGACTAGCGGGAAGAGAGACCCAGTACTTC. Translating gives CASSGRLAGRETQYF.

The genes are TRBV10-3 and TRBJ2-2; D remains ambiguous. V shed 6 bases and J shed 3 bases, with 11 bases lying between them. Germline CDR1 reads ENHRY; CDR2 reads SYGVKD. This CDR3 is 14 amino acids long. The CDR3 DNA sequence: TGTGCCATCAGCCCTCAAGGGTACACCGGGGAGCTGTTTTTT. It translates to CAISPQGYTGELFF.